These 5 T cell receptor beta chains were all obtained from the same sample, sequenced in a study of vaccination and CD4 T cells after COVID-19. The Oncomine TCR Beta short-read assay generated sequence data from the DNA of cultured CD4+ T cells. TCRdb re-analysed the PCR reads in MiXCR, keeping a single row per CDR3 protein. In the table there are 7,000 or so distinct CDR3 sequences, about three quarters of which are singletons. The treatment here: roughly 10-day PBMC culture with coronavirus spike peptide pools or control peptides (ViraFEST assay). No antigen has been identified for these receptors. The material sequenced was CD4+ T cells from blood, cultured in vitro. These receptors all come from a human donor who had recovered from COVID-19.

The chain couples TRBV7-2 to TRBJ2-7; D might be TRBD2 (5 bases). Trimming left V 3 bases short and J 7 bases short, with 16 bases between. The CDR3 extends over 14 amino acids. Germline V gene lookup returns CDR1 SGHTA and CDR2 FQGNSA. CDR3 in amino acids: CASSFSGGVGEQYF. The CDR3 DNA is TGTGCCAGCAGCTTCAGCGGTGGGGTGGGGGAGCAGTACTTC.

This clonotype is medium-sized within its sample. The rearrangement uses TRBV7-2 and TRBJ2-5, with D unresolved. Germline V gene data show CDR1 as SGHTA and CDR2 as FQGNSA. Trimming removed 5 bases at V and 5 bases at J, with 12 bases between. The CDR3 length is 13 residues. CDR3 bases: TGTGCCAGCAGCCCCGGCTCTCTTGAGACCCAGTACTTC. Translation: CASSPGSLETQYF.

This chain connects TRBV10-2 to TRBJ2-1; 10 bases align to TRBD2. CDR3 length: 16 residues. The V and J ends lost 4 bases and 9 bases, in that order; junction bases with no gene match: 12. Germline loops: CDR1 WSHSY, CDR2 SAAADI. CDR3 in DNA: TGCGCCAGCAGTGCCCCGGGTAGCGGGAGGACCGGTGAGCAGTTCTTC. Translating gives CASSAPGSGRTGEQFF.

This rearrangement joins TRBV7-2 to TRBJ2-5; D unresolved. Germline V lookup: CDR1 SGHTA, CDR2 FQGNSA. There are 14 residues in the CDR3. Deletions cut 5 bases from V and 5 bases from J, with 15 bases between. The CDR3 sequence: CASSPQSLSETQYF. CDR3 DNA sequence: TGTGCCAGCAGCCCGCAGAGTCTAAGCGAGACCCAGTACTTC.

This clonotype has more than one count but fewer than ten. The V gene is TRBV18, the J gene TRBJ2-5, with D possibly being TRBD2 (5 bases). This CDR3 contains 15 residues. Per the germline V gene, CDR1 is KGHSH and CDR2 is LQKENI. V lost 6 bases and J lost 2, with 16 bases in between. CDR3 in amino acids: CASSAIIRGQETQYF. CDR3 sequence (DNA): TGTGCCAGCTCTGCCATCATCCGAGGGCAAGAGACCCAGTACTTC.